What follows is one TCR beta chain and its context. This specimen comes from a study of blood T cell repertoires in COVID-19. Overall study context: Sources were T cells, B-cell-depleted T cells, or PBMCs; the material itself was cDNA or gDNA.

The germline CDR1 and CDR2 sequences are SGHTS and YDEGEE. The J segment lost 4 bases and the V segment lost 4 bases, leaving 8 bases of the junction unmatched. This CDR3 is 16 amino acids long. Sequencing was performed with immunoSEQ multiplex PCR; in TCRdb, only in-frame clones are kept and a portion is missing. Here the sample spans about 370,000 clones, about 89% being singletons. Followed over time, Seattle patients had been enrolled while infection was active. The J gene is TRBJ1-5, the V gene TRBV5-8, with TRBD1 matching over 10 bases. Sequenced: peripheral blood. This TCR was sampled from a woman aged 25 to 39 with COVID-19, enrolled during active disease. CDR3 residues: CASSRLPGQGNQPQHF. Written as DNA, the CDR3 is TGTGCCAGCAGCCGCCTTCCGGGACAGGGGAATCAGCCCCAGCATTTT.